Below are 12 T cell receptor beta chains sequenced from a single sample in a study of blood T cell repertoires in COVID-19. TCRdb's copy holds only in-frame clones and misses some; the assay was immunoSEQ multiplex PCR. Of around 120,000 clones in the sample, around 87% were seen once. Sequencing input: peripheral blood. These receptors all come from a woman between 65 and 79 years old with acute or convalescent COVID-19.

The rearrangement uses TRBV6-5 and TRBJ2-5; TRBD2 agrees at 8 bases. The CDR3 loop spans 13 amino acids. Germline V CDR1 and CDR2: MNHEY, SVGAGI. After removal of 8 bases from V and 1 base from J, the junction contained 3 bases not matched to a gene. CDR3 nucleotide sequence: TGTGCCAGCCACGGGGGGGGCCAAGAGACCCAGTACTTC. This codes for CASHGGGQETQYF.

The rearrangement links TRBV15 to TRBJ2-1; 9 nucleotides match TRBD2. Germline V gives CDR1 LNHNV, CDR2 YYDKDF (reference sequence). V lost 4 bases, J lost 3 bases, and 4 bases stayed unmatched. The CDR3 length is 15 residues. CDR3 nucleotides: TGTGCCACCAGCATTAATAGCGGGGGCTACAATGAGCAGTTCTTC. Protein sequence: CATSINSGGYNEQFF.

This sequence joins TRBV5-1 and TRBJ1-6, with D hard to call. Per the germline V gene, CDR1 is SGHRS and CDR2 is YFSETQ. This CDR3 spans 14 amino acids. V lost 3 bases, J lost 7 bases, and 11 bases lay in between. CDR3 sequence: CASSSWTKNSPLHF. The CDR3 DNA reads TGCGCCAGCAGCTCTTGGACTAAGAATTCACCCCTCCACTTT.

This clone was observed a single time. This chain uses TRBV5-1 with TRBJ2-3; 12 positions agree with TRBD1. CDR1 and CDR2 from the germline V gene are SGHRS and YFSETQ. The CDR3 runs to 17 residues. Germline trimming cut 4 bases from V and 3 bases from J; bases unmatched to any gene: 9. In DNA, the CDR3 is TGCGCCAGCAGCGACCGGGACAGGGGGCCCTCGACAGATACGCAGTATTTT. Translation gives CASSDRDRGPSTDTQYF. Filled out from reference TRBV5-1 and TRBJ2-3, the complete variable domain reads KAGVTQTPRYLIKTRGQQVTLSCSPISGHRSVSWYQQTPGQGLQFLFEYFSETQRNKGNFPGRFSGRQFSNSRSEMNVSTLELGDSALYLCASSDRDRGPSTDTQYFGPGTRLTVL.

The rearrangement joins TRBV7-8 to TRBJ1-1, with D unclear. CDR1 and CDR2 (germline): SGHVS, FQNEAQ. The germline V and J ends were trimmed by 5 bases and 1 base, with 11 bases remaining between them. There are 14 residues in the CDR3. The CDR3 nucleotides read TGTGCCAGCAGCCCCCGGGGTGGGAACACTGAAGCTTTCTTT. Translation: CASSPRGGNTEAFF.

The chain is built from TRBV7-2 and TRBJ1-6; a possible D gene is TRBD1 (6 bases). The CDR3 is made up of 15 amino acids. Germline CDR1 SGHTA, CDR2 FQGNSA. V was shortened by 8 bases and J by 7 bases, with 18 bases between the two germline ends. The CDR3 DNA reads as TGTGCCAGCTCCCTAGGGGGGGGGCCGAATTCACCCCTCCACTTT. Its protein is CASSLGGGPNSPLHF.

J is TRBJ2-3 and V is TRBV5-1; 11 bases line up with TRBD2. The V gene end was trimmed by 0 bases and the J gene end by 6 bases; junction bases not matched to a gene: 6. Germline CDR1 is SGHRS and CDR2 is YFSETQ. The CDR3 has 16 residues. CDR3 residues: CASSLGLAGGMDTQYF. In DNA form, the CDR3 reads TGCGCCAGCAGCTTGGGCCTAGCGGGGGGAATGGATACGCAGTATTTT.

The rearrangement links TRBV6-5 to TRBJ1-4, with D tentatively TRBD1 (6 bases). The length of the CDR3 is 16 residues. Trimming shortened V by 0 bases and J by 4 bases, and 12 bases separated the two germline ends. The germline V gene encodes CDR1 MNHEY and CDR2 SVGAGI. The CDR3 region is CASSYSAGVINEKLFF. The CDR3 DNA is TGTGCCAGCAGTTACTCAGCAGGGGTTATTAATGAAAAACTGTTTTTT.

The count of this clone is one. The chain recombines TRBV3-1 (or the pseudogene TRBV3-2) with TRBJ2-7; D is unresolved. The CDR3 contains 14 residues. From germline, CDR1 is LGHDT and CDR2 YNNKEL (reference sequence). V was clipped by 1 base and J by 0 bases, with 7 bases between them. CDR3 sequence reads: CASSQVPLSYEQYF. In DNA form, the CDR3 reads TGTGCCAGCAGCCAAGTTCCCCTCTCCTACGAGCAGTACTTC.

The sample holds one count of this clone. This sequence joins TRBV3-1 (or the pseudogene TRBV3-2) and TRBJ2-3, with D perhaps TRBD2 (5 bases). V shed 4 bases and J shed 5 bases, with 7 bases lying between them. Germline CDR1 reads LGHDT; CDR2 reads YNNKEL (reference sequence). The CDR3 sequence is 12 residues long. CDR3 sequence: CASSLLGDTQYF. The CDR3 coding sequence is TGTGCCAGCAGCCTACTAGGAGATACGCAGTATTTT.

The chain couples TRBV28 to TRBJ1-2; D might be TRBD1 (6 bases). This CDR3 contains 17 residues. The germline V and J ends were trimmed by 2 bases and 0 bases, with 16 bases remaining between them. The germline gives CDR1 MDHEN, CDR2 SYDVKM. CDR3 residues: CASSLNRVGQTNYGYTF. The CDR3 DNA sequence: TGTGCCAGCAGTTTAAATCGTGTGGGACAAACTAACTATGGCTACACCTTC.

CDR3 in amino acids: CASSEADRPFRNTIYF. CDR3 bases: TGTGCCAGCAGTGAAGCGGACAGACCCTTTCGAAACACCATATATTTT. The V and J genes are TRBV6-1 and TRBJ1-3; weak D call: TRBD1 (6 bases). CDR3 size: 16 residues. Trimming took 0 bases from V and 5 from J, leaving 14 bases between them. CDR1 is MNHNS and CDR2 is SASEGT in the germline V gene.